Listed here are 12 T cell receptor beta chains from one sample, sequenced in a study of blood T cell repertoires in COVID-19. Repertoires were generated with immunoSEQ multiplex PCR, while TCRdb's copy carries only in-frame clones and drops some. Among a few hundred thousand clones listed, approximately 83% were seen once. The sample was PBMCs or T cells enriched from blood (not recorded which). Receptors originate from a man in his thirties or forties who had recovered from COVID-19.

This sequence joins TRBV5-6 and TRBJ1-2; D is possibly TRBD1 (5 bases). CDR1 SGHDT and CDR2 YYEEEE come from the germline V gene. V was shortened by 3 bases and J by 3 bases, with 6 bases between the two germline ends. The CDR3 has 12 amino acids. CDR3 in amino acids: CASSSTDYGYTF. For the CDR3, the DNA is TGTGCCAGCAGCTCGACAGACTATGGCTACACCTTC.

CDR3 protein: CASSRPLRNRAQETQYF. The CDR3 DNA reads as TGTGCCAGTAGTAGACCGTTGAGGAACAGGGCCCAAGAGACCCAGTACTTC. The chain joins TRBV19 to TRBJ2-5; TRBD1 is a possible D gene (6 bases). This CDR3 comprises 17 residues. The V end lost 4 bases, the J end lost 1 base, and 19 bases lay between the germline ends. In germline, CDR1 is LNHDA, CDR2 SQIVND (reference sequence).

CDR3 in amino acids: CASSLGPRAVQETQYF. The CDR3 DNA sequence: TGTGCCAGCAGCTTGGGTCCCAGGGCGGTCCAAGAGACCCAGTACTTC. This chain links TRBV5-4 with TRBJ2-5, with D possibly being TRBD1 (5 bases). The length of the CDR3 is 16 residues. V lost 0 bases to trimming and J lost 1 base, with 13 bases between them. Germline V CDR1 and CDR2: SGHNT, YYREEE (reference sequence).

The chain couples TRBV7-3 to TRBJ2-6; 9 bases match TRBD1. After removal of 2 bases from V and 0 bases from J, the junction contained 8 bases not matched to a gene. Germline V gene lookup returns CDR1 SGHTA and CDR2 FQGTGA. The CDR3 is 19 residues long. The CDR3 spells CASSLGRGTGFSGANVLTF. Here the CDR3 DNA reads TGTGCCAGCAGCTTAGGGAGGGGGACAGGGTTCTCTGGGGCCAACGTCCTGACTTTC.

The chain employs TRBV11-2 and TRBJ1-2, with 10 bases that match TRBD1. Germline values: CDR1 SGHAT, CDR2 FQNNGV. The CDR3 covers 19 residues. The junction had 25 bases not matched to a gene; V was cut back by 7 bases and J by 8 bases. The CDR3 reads CASIPHFRGQGTWGRGYTF. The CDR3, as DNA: TGTGCCAGCATCCCCCACTTTCGGGGACAGGGGACTTGGGGTAGGGGCTACACCTTC.

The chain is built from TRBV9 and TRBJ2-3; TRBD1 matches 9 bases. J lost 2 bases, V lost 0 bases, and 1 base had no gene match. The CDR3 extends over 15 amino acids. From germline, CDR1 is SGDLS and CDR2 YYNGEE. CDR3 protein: CASSVGTGVTDTQYF. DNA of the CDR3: TGTGCCAGCAGCGTAGGGACAGGGGTCACAGATACGCAGTATTTT.

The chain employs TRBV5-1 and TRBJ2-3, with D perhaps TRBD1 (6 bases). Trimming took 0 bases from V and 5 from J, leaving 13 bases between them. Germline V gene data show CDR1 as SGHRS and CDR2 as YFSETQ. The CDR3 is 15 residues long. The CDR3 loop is CASSLAGGAGDTQYF. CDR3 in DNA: TGCGCCAGCAGCTTGGCTGGGGGCGCGGGAGATACGCAGTATTTT.

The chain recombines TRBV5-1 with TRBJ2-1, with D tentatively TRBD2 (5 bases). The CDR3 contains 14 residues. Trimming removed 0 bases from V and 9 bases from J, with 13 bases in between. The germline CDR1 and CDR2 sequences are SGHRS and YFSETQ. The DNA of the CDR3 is TGCGCCAGCAGCTTGGTAGGGTTTGAGGGTGAGCAGTTCTTC. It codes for CASSLVGFEGEQFF.

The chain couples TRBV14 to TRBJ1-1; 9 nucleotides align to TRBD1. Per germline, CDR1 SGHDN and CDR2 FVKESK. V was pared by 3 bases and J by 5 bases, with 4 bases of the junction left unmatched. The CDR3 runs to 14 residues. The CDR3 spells CASSHGQGRTEAFF. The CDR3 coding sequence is TGTGCCAGCAGCCATGGACAGGGGCGAACTGAAGCTTTCTTT. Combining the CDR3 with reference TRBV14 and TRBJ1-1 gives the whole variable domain EAGVTQFPSHSVIEKGQTVTLRCDPISGHDNLYWYRRVMGKEIKFLLHFVKESKQDESGMPNNRFLAERTGGTYSTLKVQPAELEDSGVYFCASSHGQGRTEAFFGQGTRLTVV.

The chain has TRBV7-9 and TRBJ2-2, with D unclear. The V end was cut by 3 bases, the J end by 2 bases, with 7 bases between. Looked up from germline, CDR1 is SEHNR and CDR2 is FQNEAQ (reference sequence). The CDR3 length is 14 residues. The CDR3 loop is CASSFSFNTGELFF. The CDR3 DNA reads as TGTGCCAGCAGCTTCTCTTTTAACACCGGGGAGCTGTTTTTT.

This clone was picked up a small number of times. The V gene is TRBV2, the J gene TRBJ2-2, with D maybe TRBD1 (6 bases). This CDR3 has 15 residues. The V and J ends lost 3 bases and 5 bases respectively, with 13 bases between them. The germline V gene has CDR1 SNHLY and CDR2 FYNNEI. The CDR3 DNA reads TGTGCCAGCAGTGAGGGGGCAGGAAGGACCGGGGAGCTGTTTTTT. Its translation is CASSEGAGRTGELFF.

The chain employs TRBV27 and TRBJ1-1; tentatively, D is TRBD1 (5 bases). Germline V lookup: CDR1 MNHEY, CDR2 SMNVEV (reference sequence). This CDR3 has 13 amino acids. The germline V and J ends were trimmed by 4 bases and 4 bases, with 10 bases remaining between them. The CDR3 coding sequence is TGTGCCAGCAGTTACCTCCAGGGCACTGAAGCTTTCTTT. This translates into CASSYLQGTEAFF.